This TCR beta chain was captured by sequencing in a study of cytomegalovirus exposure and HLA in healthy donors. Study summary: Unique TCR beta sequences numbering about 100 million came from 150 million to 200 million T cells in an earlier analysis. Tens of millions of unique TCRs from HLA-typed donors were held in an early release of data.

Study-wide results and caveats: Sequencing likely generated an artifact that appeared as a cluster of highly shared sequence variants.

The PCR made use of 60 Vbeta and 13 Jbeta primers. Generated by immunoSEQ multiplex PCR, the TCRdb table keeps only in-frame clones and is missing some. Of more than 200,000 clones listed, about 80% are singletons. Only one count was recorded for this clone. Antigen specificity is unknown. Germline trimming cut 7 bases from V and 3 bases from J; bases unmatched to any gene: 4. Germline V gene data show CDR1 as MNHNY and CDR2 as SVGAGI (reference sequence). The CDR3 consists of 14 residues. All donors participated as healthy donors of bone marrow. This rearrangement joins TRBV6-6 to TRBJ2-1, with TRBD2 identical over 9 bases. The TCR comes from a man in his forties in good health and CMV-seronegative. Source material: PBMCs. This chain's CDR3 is CASTSSGIYNEQFF. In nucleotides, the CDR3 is TGTGCCAGCACTTCTAGCGGGATCTACAATGAGCAGTTCTTC.